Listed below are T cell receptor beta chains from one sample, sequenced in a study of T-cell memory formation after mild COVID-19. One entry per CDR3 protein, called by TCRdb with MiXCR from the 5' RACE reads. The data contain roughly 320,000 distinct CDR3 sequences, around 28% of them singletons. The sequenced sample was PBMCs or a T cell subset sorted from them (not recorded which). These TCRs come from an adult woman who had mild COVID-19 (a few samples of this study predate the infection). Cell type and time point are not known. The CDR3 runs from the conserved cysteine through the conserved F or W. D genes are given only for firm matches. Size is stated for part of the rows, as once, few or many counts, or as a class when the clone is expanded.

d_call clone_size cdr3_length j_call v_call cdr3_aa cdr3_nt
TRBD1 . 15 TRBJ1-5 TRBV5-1 CASSLQGDSNQPQHF TGCGCCAGCAGCCTACAGGGGGATAGCAATCAGCCCCAGCATTTT
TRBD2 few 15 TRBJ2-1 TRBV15 CATSRDSAGNNEQFF TGTGCCACCAGCAGAGATTCAGCGGGGAACAATGAGCAGTTCTTC
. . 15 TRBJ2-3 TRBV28 CASSLLTTSTDTQYF TGTGCCAGCAGTTTACTGACAACTAGCACAGATACGCAGTATTTT
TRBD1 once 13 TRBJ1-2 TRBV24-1 CAASRGSSYGYTF TGTGCCGCGAGCAGGGGGTCCAGCTATGGCTACACCTTC
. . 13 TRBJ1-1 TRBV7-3 CASSYSQGERIFF TGTGCCAGCAGCTACTCACAGGGTGAGCGGATTTTCTTT
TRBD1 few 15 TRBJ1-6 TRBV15 CATSSPDRANSPLHF TGTGCCACCAGCAGTCCGGACAGGGCTAATTCACCCCTCCACTTT
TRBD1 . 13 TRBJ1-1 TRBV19 CASSIGGGTEAVF TGTGCCAGTAGTATCGGAGGGGGCACTGAAGCGGTCTTT
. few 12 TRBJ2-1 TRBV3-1 CASTRMGDEQFF TGTGCCAGCACCCGAATGGGGGATGAGCAGTTCTTC
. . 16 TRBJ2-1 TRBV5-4 CASSPRGGHEFTEQFF TGTGCCAGCAGCCCCCGCGGCGGTCATGAATTTACTGAGCAGTTCTTC
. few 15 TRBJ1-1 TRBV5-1 CASSLGEGTSPEAFF TGCGCCAGCAGCTTGGGGGAGGGGACGAGCCCTGAAGCTTTCTTT
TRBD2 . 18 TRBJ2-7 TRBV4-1 CASSQEPGLAGATYEQYF TGCGCCAGCAGCCAAGAACCGGGACTAGCGGGTGCTACCTACGAGCAGTACTTC
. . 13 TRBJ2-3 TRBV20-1 CSDRTGNTDTQYF TGCAGTGACCGTACAGGGAACACAGATACGCAGTATTTT
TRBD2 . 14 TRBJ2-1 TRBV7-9 CASSSWEGYNEQFF TGTGCCAGCAGCTCTTGGGAGGGCTACAATGAGCAGTTCTTC
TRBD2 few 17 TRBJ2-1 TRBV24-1 CATSEKLAGGSYNEQFF TGTGCCACCAGTGAGAAACTAGCGGGAGGGTCCTACAATGAGCAGTTCTTC
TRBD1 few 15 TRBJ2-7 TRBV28 CASRSWTGVIYEQYF TGTGCCAGCCGATCCTGGACAGGGGTGATCTACGAGCAGTACTTC
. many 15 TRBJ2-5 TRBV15 CATSRDPGPQETQYF TGTGCCACCAGCAGAGATCCGGGACCCCAAGAGACCCAGTACTTC
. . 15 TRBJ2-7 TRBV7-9 CASSPDSYSPYEQYF TGTGCCAGCAGCCCCGACAGCTACTCACCCTACGAGCAGTACTTC
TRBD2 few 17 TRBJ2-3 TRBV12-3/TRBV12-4 CASSPPGSGGNTDTQYF TGTGCCAGCAGCCCCCCGGGGAGCGGGGGCAACACAGATACGCAGTATTTT
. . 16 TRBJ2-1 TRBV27 CASSLYQGHRPGEQSF TGTGCCAGCAGTCTCTATCAGGGACACCGTCCGGGTGAGCAGTCCTTC
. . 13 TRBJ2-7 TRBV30 CAWSGFVGYEQYF TGTGCCTGGAGTGGGTTTGTGGGATACGAGCAGTACTTC
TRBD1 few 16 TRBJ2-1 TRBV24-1 CATSELTGGGYNEQFF TGTGCCACCAGTGAGCTGACAGGGGGCGGCTACAATGAGCAGTTCTTC
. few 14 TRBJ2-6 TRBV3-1 CASSQGGGANVLTF TGTGCCAGCAGCCAAGGGGGTGGGGCCAACGTCCTGACTTTC
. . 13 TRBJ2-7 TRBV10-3 CAISDTGSYEQYF TGTGCCATCAGTGATACGGGCTCCTACGAGCAGTACTTC
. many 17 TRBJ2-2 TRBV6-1 CASSAPIGLQNTGELFF TGTGCCAGCAGCGCCCCTATTGGGTTACAGAACACCGGGGAGCTGTTTTTT
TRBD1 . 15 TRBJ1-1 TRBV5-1 CASSSTTGGQTEAFF TGCGCCAGCAGCAGTACAACAGGGGGCCAGACTGAAGCTTTCTTT
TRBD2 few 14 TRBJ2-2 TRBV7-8 CASSFSGKGGELFF TGTGCCAGCAGCTTTAGCGGGAAGGGCGGGGAGCTGTTTTTT
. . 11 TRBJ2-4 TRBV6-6 CASSYSGQGYF TGTGCCAGCAGTTACTCGGGGCAGGGTTACTTC
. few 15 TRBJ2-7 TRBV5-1 CASSMISRGGYEQYF TGCGCCAGCAGCATGATCTCCAGGGGAGGCTACGAGCAGTACTTC
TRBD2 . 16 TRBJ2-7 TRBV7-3 CASSKSGTSLSYEQYF TGTGCCAGCAGCAAAAGCGGGACTAGCCTTTCCTACGAGCAGTACTTC
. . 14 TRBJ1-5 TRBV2 CASSEVGTSQPQHF TGTGCCAGCAGTGAAGTGGGTACATCCCAGCCCCAGCATTTT
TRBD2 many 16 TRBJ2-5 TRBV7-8 CASSLGTSGGSETQYF TGTGCCAGCAGCTTAGGGACTAGCGGGGGCAGCGAGACCCAGTACTTC
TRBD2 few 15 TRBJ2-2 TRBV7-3 CASSPRTSGNTELFF TGTGCCAGCAGCCCCCGGACTAGCGGGAATACTGAACTGTTTTTT
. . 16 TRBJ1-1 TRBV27 CASSFLGQWDNTEAFF TGTGCCAGCAGTTTCCTTGGACAGTGGGATAACACTGAAGCTTTCTTT
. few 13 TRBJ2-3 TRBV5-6 CASSAGTQDTQYF TGTGCCAGCAGCGCGGGGACCCAGGATACGCAGTATTTT
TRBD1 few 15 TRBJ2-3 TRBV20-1 CSARGGTGVGYTQYF TGCAGTGCTAGAGGTGGGACAGGGGTCGGTTATACGCAGTATTTT
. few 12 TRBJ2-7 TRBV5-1 CASGGTAYEQYF TGCGCCAGCGGGGGGACAGCCTACGAGCAGTACTTC
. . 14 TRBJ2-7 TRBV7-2 CASSLGAFSYEQYF TGTGCCAGCAGCTTAGGGGCATTCTCCTACGAGCAGTACTTC
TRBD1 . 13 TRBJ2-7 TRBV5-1 CASNPGGSDEQYF TGCGCCAGCAACCCAGGGGGTTCAGACGAGCAGTACTTC
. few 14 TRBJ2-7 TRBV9 CASSVDGSYYEQYF TGTGCCAGCAGCGTAGACGGGTCCTACTACGAGCAGTACTTC
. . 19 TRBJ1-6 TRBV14 CASSQDPLTGTYDNSPLHF TGTGCCAGCAGCCAAGATCCACTTACGGGGACATACGATAATTCACCCCTCCACTTT
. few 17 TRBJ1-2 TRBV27 CASSLSWQTLPQLGYTF TGTGCCAGCAGTTTATCTTGGCAGACTCTCCCTCAATTGGGCTACACCTTC
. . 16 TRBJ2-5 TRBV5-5 CASSLGALAAQETQYF TGTGCCAGCAGCTTGGGGGCCCTTGCGGCGCAAGAGACCCAGTACTTC
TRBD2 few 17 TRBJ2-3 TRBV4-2 CASSQDPLAGEADTQYF TGTGCCAGCAGCCAAGATCCCCTAGCGGGGGAGGCAGATACGCAGTATTTT
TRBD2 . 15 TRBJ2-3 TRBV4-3 CASSLSGGSTNTQYF TGCGCCAGCAGCCTATCGGGGGGGAGCACAAATACGCAGTATTTT
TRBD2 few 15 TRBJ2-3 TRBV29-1 CSGMGPGTSLDTQYF TGCAGCGGTATGGGGCCCGGGACTAGCTTGGATACGCAGTATTTT
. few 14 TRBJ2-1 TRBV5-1 CASSLTGLEREQFF TGCGCCAGCAGCTTAACAGGGTTAGAACGTGAGCAGTTCTTC
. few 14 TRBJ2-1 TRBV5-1 CASSLVDSYNEQFF TGCGCCAGCAGCTTGGTCGACTCCTACAATGAGCAGTTCTTC
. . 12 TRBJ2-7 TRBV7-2 CASSYSPEEQYF TGTGCCAGCAGCTACAGTCCTGAAGAGCAGTACTTC
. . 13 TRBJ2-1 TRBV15 CATSRASSDEQFF TGTGCCACCAGCAGAGCCAGTTCCGATGAGCAGTTCTTC
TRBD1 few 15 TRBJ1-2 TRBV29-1 CSVEDRARGPDGYTF TGCAGCGTTGAAGATAGGGCCAGGGGGCCTGACGGCTACACCTTC
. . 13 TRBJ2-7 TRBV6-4 CASTDEEGYEQYF TGTGCCAGCACCGACGAGGAGGGCTACGAGCAGTACTTC
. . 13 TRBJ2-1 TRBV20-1 CSATVGSYNEQFF TGCAGTGCTACCGTGGGCTCCTACAATGAGCAGTTCTTC
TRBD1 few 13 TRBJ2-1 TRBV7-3 CASSQGQDYEQFF TGTGCCAGCAGCCAAGGACAGGACTATGAGCAGTTCTTC
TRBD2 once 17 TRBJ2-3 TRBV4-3 CASSQVSLAGGGDTQYF TGCGCCAGCAGCCAAGTTTCTCTAGCGGGAGGTGGAGATACGCAGTATTTT
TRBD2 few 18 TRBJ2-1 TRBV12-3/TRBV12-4 CASSLVVTSGGTYNEQFF TGTGCCAGCAGTTTAGTTGTCACTAGCGGGGGGACCTACAATGAGCAGTTCTTC
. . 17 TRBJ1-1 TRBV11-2 CASSLDSVGSVNTEAFF TGTGCCAGCAGCTTAGATTCCGTTGGCTCGGTGAACACTGAAGCTTTCTTT
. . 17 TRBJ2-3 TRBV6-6 CASSYRFGQGPTDTQYF TGTGCCAGCAGTTACCGTTTTGGGCAGGGCCCCACAGATACGCAGTATTTT
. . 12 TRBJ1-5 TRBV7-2 CASTWDNQPQHF TGTGCCAGCACCTGGGACAATCAGCCCCAGCATTTT
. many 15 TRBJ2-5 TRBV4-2 CASSQDQLATETQYF TGTGCCAGCAGCCAAGATCAGCTAGCGACAGAGACCCAGTACTTC